The rows below give T cell receptor beta chains drawn from one sample of a study of metastatic and nonmetastatic thyroid tumors. TCRdb redid the clone calls on the PCR reads using MiXCR. The profile shows 22,000 or so clones, roughly 16% of them singletons. Specimen: blood. The receptor set was obtained from a female donor with papillary thyroid cancer or a benign thyroid nodule (not recorded which). Some clones in this sample may be carry-over from other donors' samples. Both conserved end residues are part of each CDR3. Each record gives: clone size, J gene, V gene, CDR3 protein. Rows may omit the clone size; those that give it use once, few, many or a size class.

>NA|TRBJ2-3|TRBV18
CASSPPMRGADTQYF
>many|TRBJ2-3|TRBV25-1
CASSEGTSGRTDTQYF
>NA|TRBJ2-7|TRBV20-1
CSGWTSGSYEQYF
>many|TRBJ1-1|TRBV5-1
CASSLERQGAEAFF
>many|TRBJ2-2|TRBV15
CATSRPSGISNTGELFF
>many|TRBJ2-5|TRBV29-1
CSVEDHGGSGRGTQYF
>many|TRBJ2-6|TRBV20-1
CSARETGLAPNSGANVLTF
>many|TRBJ2-5|TRBV7-3
CASSKIPQETQYF
>many|TRBJ2-5|TRBV5-6
CASCVGLGQETQYF
>many|TRBJ2-7|TRBV18
CASSPGTFGSYEQYF
>many|TRBJ2-7|TRBV6-5
CASSYSGGLSGTSYEQYF
>many|TRBJ1-1|TRBV7-8
CASSLFGTEAFF
>many|TRBJ1-5|TRBV6-1
CASRTQWEGNQPQHF
>many|TRBJ2-3|TRBV6-2/TRBV6-3
CASSSGPRGRTDTQYF
>NA|TRBJ2-3|TRBV11-2
CASSLDGAGGSDTQYF
>many|TRBJ2-1|TRBV15
CATSRDNRIYNEQFF
>many|TRBJ2-7|TRBV4-1
CASSQVDRDTAEQYF
>NA|TRBJ2-5|TRBV6-1
CASSEDSGREETQYF
>medium-sized|TRBJ1-3|TRBV5-1
CASSLVEGQAISGNTIYF
>NA|TRBJ1-1|TRBV20-1
CSAPSRVAEAFF
>many|TRBJ2-1|TRBV5-5
CASSLLNEQFF
>medium-sized|TRBJ2-2|TRBV4-1
CASSQEKFRELFF
>many|TRBJ2-4|TRBV6-1
CASRGTWASGSGNIQYF
>many|TRBJ1-4|TRBV20-1
CSADREGTGEKLFF
>many|TRBJ2-7|TRBV7-6
CASSLGGAGEQYF
>NA|TRBJ2-5|TRBV6-2/TRBV6-3
CASSRGGGPQETQYF
>many|TRBJ1-5|TRBV7-9
CASSLVPDSPQHF
>many|TRBJ1-4|TRBV20-1
CSARGQGNEKLFF
>NA|TRBJ2-2|TRBV11-2
CASSTGLAGTGELFF
>many|TRBJ2-1|TRBV7-8
CASSLSSGRANEQFF
>NA|TRBJ2-1|TRBV7-8
CASSLGNSNEQFF
>many|TRBJ1-2|TRBV7-2
CASSPVGYGYTF
>many|TRBJ2-2|TRBV27
CASSPRWGEGGELFF
>many|TRBJ2-3|TRBV7-2
CASNRLAGAADTQYF
>many|TRBJ2-7|TRBV6-6
CASSYRLAGGREQYF
>NA|TRBJ2-7|TRBV4-1
CASSQSKTAGDYEQYF
>many|TRBJ1-3|TRBV12-3/TRBV12-4
CASSYQFTSGNTIYF
>many|TRBJ2-1|TRBV29-1
CSGSRGTPGDEQFF
>many|TRBJ2-5|TRBV9
CASSVGRAGGLETQYF
>many|TRBJ2-3|TRBV9
CASSAATRRGGDTQYF
>many|TRBJ1-1|TRBV12-5
CASGLQRFEAFF
>many|TRBJ2-3|TRBV3-1
CASSHGKGPTDTQYF
>many|TRBJ1-3|TRBV28
CASSFRVAGNTIYF